Following are 30 T cell receptor beta chains from one sample sequenced in a study of long-term antiretroviral therapy in people with HIV. Investigators performed immunoSEQ version v3.0 at survey level. Assay: immunoSEQ multiplex PCR; the TCRdb copy retains only in-frame clones and omits some. The sample lists around 18,000 clones; around 74% were seen once. The sequences come from unsorted PBMCs, collected at the start of antiretroviral therapy, before treatment. The source of these receptors is a man between 18 and 29 years old with HIV.

The chain recombines TRBV2 with TRBJ2-7; D perhaps matches TRBD2 (6 bases). Trimming stripped 3 bases from V and 3 bases from J, with 18 bases between. Germline values: CDR1 SNHLY, CDR2 FYNNEI. The CDR3 totals 16 residues. The CDR3 bases are TGTGCCAGCAGTGAGCGCGCGACGAGTAGCGGCTACGAGCAGTACTTC. It is translated as CASSERATSSGYEQYF.

The chain combines TRBV7-9 with TRBJ2-3; TRBD2 agrees at 9 bases. The V and J ends lost 3 bases and 6 bases, in that order; junction bases with no gene match: 10. The CDR3 loop spans 16 amino acids. Germline V gene lookup returns CDR1 SEHNR and CDR2 FQNEAQ (reference sequence). For the CDR3, the DNA is TGTGCCAGCAGCTTCCAAGGCGGGAGGGCCGGCGATACGCAGTATTTT. This codes for CASSFQGGRAGDTQYF. The full variable domain, completed using reference TRBV7-9 and TRBJ2-3, is DTGVSQNPRHKITKRGQNVTFRCDPISEHNRLYWYRQTLGQGPEFLTYFQNEAQLEKSRLLSDRFSAERPKGSFSTLEIQRTEQGDSAMYLCASSFQGGRAGDTQYFGPGTRLTVL.

V usage is TRBV2 and J usage is TRBJ2-1; TRBD2 is a possible D gene (6 bases). CDR3 size: 15 residues. Germline V gives CDR1 SNHLY, CDR2 FYNNEI. V was shortened by 10 bases and J by 1 base, with 17 bases between the two germline ends. CDR3 residues: CAMTIRGSSYNEQFF. Here the CDR3 DNA reads TGTGCCATGACGATCCGGGGGAGTTCCTACAATGAGCAGTTCTTC.

The count of this clone is one. This sequence joins TRBV7-9 and TRBJ2-5, with 7 positions matching TRBD2. CDR1 and CDR2 from the germline V gene are SEHNR and FQNEAQ (reference sequence). The CDR3 consists of 14 residues. With 7 bases clipped from V and 5 bases from J, the junction kept 10 bases outside the gene matches. CDR3 DNA: TGTGCCAGCAAAACGGGAGGATGGCAGGAGACCCAGTACTTC. Its protein product is CASKTGGWQETQYF.

This clone was detected once. The chain combines TRBV14 with TRBJ1-2, with 7 bases identical to TRBD1. From germline, CDR1 is SGHDN and CDR2 FVKESK. CDR3 length equals 14 residues. V trimming: 4 bases; J trimming: 4 bases; junction bases outside the gene matches: 6. CDR3: CASSRRDSRYGYTF. Written as DNA, the CDR3 is TGTGCCAGCAGCCGTAGGGACAGCCGCTATGGCTACACCTTC.

This clone occurred a few times. In the same sample, other DNA sequences code for this CDR3. J is TRBJ2-1 and V is TRBV19, with 10 bases matching TRBD2. V lost 0 bases to trimming and J lost 7 bases; unmatched junction nucleotides: 9. The CDR3 sequence is 17 residues long. Germline CDR1 and CDR2: LNHDA and SQIVND (reference sequence). CDR3 nucleotides: TGTGCCAGTAGTATAGATCCCCCAGGACTAGCGGAAAATGAGCAGTTCTTC. Residues: CASSIDPPGLAENEQFF.

The chain's CDR3 is CASTSGHGGVLEFF. CDR3 bases: TGTGCCAGCACTTCAGGGCATGGGGGGGTACTTGAGTTCTTC. This sequence joins TRBV13 and TRBJ2-1; 7 positions match TRBD2. The CDR3 extends over 14 amino acids. CDR1 and CDR2 from the germline V gene are PRHDT and FYEKMQ (reference sequence). With V trimmed by 7 bases and J by 14 bases, 17 bases remained unmatched.

The rearrangement uses TRBV5-5 and TRBJ1-2; D might be TRBD1 (5 bases). CDR1 and CDR2 from the germline V gene are SGHKS and YYEKEE (reference sequence). The V end was cut by 1 base, the J end by 2 bases, with 9 bases between. This CDR3 has 14 amino acids. This CDR3 reads CASSLQQGNYGYTF. CDR3 sequence (DNA): TGTGCCAGCAGCTTGCAGCAGGGAAACTATGGCTACACCTTC.

This CDR3 is CASSAKAGVPSEQYF. In DNA, the CDR3 is TGTGCCAGCAGCGCGAAAGCGGGAGTCCCTAGCGAGCAGTACTTC. The chain joins TRBV9 to TRBJ2-7; 8 bases align to TRBD2. After removal of 3 bases from V and 6 bases from J, the junction contained 11 bases not matched to a gene. The CDR3 runs to 15 residues. Germline V gene lookup returns CDR1 SGDLS and CDR2 YYNGEE.

This clone was observed once. The rearrangement uses TRBV7-8 and TRBJ2-1, with 10 bases that match TRBD2. CDR1 is SGHVS and CDR2 is FQNEAQ in the germline V gene. The trim removed 1 base at V and 4 bases at J, leaving 1 base unmatched. The CDR3 covers 15 residues. CDR3 sequence (DNA): TGTGCCAGCAGCTTAGGACTAGCGGGTTACAATGAGCAGTTCTTC. It codes for CASSLGLAGYNEQFF.

This chain uses TRBV13 with TRBJ2-7, with D possibly matching TRBD2 (5 bases). Trimming left V 4 bases short and J 6 bases short, with 13 bases between. Per germline, CDR1 PRHDT and CDR2 FYEKMQ (reference sequence). This CDR3 is built from 13 residues. Here the CDR3 DNA reads TGTGCCAGCAGCTCATGGACTCGTCCCGAGCAGTACTTC. This codes for CASSSWTRPEQYF.

This clone was seen a handful of times. The V gene is TRBV10-3, the J gene TRBJ2-7, with 8 bases identical to TRBD2. Looked up from germline, CDR1 is ENHRY and CDR2 is SYGVKD. The CDR3 is 14 amino acids. Trimming cost V 10 bases and J 1 base; bases outside gene matches: 9. The CDR3 nucleotides read TGTGCCACAAGTAGCGGGATAAAGTCCTACGAGCAGTACTTC. It codes for CATSSGIKSYEQYF.

This clone was seen a few times. The V and J genes are TRBV19 and TRBJ1-5; TRBD1 aligns across 11 bases. V lost 4 bases to trimming and J lost 5 bases; unmatched junction nucleotides: 4. This CDR3 contains 15 residues. In germline, CDR1 is LNHDA, CDR2 SQIVND (reference sequence). The CDR3, as DNA: TGTGCCAGTAGTACTCGGACAGGGGGCGATCAGCCCCAGCATTTT. Its translation is CASSTRTGGDQPQHF.

CDR3 sequence reads: CASSYPTGFATGELFF. The CDR3 DNA follows: TGTGCCAGCAGTTACCCCACAGGGTTTGCAACCGGGGAGCTGTTTTTT. The chain has TRBV6-5 and TRBJ2-2; weak D call: TRBD1 (6 bases). The germline gives CDR1 MNHEY, CDR2 SVGAGI. V lost 2 bases to trimming and J lost 5 bases, with 15 bases between them. The CDR3 totals 16 residues.

V and J are TRBV5-5 and TRBJ2-7; D uncertain. Trimming took off 4 bases at V and 7 bases at J, with 12 bases between the two ends. The CDR3 is made up of 12 amino acids. Germline V gene sequence: CDR1 SGHKS, CDR2 YYEKEE (reference sequence). The CDR3 is CASSPTGQEQYF. In DNA, the CDR3 is TGTGCCAGCAGCCCCACTGGTCAGGAGCAGTACTTC.

V and J are TRBV6-5 and TRBJ1-2, with D unclear. Looked up from germline, CDR1 is MNHEY and CDR2 is SVGAGI. V lost 4 bases, J lost 4 bases, and 13 bases lay in between. The CDR3 runs to 14 residues. CDR3 loop: CASSFRRVSYGYTF. The CDR3 nucleotides read TGTGCCAGCAGTTTTAGGAGGGTATCCTATGGCTACACCTTC.

The chain employs TRBV6-5 and TRBJ2-1; TRBD1 matches at 7 bases. The CDR3 length is 14 residues. CDR1 is MNHEY and CDR2 is SVGAGI in the germline V gene. J gave up 5 bases and V 5 bases, and 6 bases lay outside the gene matches. The CDR3, as DNA: TGTGCCAGCAGTCCGACAGGGTTAGACAATGAGCAGTTCTTC. Its protein product is CASSPTGLDNEQFF.

The chain has TRBV6-6 and TRBJ1-3; D gene ambiguous. V gave up 4 bases and J gave up 0 bases, with 7 bases separating them. Looked up from germline, CDR1 is MNHNY and CDR2 is SVGAGI (reference sequence). The CDR3 length is 14 residues. Written as DNA, the CDR3 is TGTGCCAGCAGTTCGATGCTCTCTGGAAACACCATATATTTT. Translated: CASSSMLSGNTIYF.

The chain combines TRBV15 with TRBJ1-5, with D hard to call. This CDR3 has 16 residues. In germline, CDR1 is LNHNV, CDR2 YYDKDF (reference sequence). V lost 3 bases to trimming and J lost 1 base, with 13 bases between them. The CDR3: CATSREPLGSNQPQHF. The CDR3 DNA sequence: TGTGCCACCAGCAGGGAACCCCTCGGAAGCAATCAGCCCCAGCATTTT.

V and J are TRBV19 and TRBJ2-1; 8 bases are a match to TRBD1. The CDR3 contains 14 residues. The germline gives CDR1 LNHDA, CDR2 SQIVND (reference sequence). Trimming took 4 bases from V and 4 from J; bases not matched to a gene: 3. The CDR3 region has the DNA TGTGCCAGTAGTACAGGGGGCCCGTACAATGAGCAGTTCTTC. Translated: CASSTGGPYNEQFF.

This clone has a single count. This chain links TRBV7-6 with TRBJ2-3, with a tentative D call TRBD1 (6 bases). Germline-derived CDR1 and CDR2 are SGHVS and FNYEAQ. The V gene lost 0 bases and the J gene lost 4 bases, with 11 bases spanning the gap. The CDR3 is made up of 15 amino acids. DNA for the CDR3: TGTGCCAGCAGCTTAGCGGGAGCAGGGGCAGATACGCAGTATTTT. It codes for CASSLAGAGADTQYF.

This chain links TRBV21-1 with TRBJ2-1; whether TRBD1, the table's D call, matches the DNA was not checked. TRBV21-1 is a pseudogene segment. This CDR3 has 14 amino acids. CDR3 nucleotides: TGTGCCAGGACACAGGGGAGCCACTACAATGAGCAGTTCTTC. Residues: CARTQGSHYNEQFF.

The J gene is TRBJ1-4, the V gene TRBV6-5; no firm D call. The V gene lost 0 bases and the J gene lost 0 bases, with 8 bases spanning the gap. Germline lookup yields CDR1 MNHEY and CDR2 SVGAGI. CDR3 length: 16 residues. CDR3 protein: CASSYSADPTNEKLFF. The CDR3 coding sequence is TGTGCCAGCAGTTACTCTGCTGACCCAACTAATGAAAAACTGTTTTTT.

The count of this clone is one. V usage is TRBV11-2 and J usage is TRBJ1-4; D not certain. Germline lookup yields CDR1 SGHAT and CDR2 FQNNGV. V was clipped by 5 bases and J by 4 bases, with 14 bases between them. This CDR3 is 15 amino acids long. CDR3 nucleotides: TGTGCCAGCAGCCCCCGGGATAGGGTTAATGAAAAACTGTTTTTT. It translates to CASSPRDRVNEKLFF.

The rearrangement joins TRBV10-3 to TRBJ1-2; 9 bases fit TRBD1. Trimming at V came to 3 bases and at J to 0 bases, leaving 5 bases not matched to a gene. The germline V gene encodes CDR1 ENHRY and CDR2 SYGVKD. The CDR3 runs 16 residues. The CDR3 loop reads CAISDGTGNTNYGYTF. The DNA of the CDR3 is TGTGCCATCAGTGACGGGACAGGGAACACTAACTATGGCTACACCTTC.

This chain uses TRBV6-1 with TRBJ1-5; 7 bases fit TRBD1. CDR1 and CDR2 (germline): MNHNS, SASEGT. With V trimmed by 10 bases and J by 3 bases, 6 bases remained unmatched. There are 13 residues in the CDR3. The DNA for the CDR3 is TGTGCCATCGGACAGGACCACAATCAGCCCCAGCATTTT. Translation gives CAIGQDHNQPQHF.

This rearrangement joins TRBV11-3 to TRBJ1-5; TRBD1 matches at 7 bases. V trimming: 0 bases; J trimming: 0 bases; junction bases outside the gene matches: 5. Germline assignment: CDR1 SGHNT and CDR2 YENEEA. The CDR3 extends over 17 amino acids. As DNA, the CDR3 is TGTGCCAGCAGCTTAGATCTGGGACAGATTAGCAATCAGCCCCAGCATTTT. Amino acids: CASSLDLGQISNQPQHF.

The V gene is TRBV25-1, the J gene TRBJ2-2, with unresolved D. The V and J ends lost 6 bases and 6 bases respectively, with 5 bases between them. The length of the CDR3 is 11 residues. Germline values: CDR1 MGHDK, CDR2 SYGVNS. The chain's CDR3 is CASRGSGELFF. In nucleotides, the CDR3 is TGTGCCAGCAGGGGGTCCGGGGAGCTGTTTTTT. The whole variable domain, remainder taken from reference TRBV25-1 and TRBJ2-2, is EADIYQTPRYLVIGTGKKITLECSQTMGHDKMYWYQQDPGMELHLIHYSYGVNSTEKGDLSSESTVSRIRTEHFPLTLESARPSHTSQYLCASRGSGELFFGEGSRLTVL.

This sequence joins TRBV5-4 and TRBJ2-7; 9 bases fit TRBD2. J gave up 4 bases and V 4 bases, and 3 bases lay outside the gene matches. The germline V gene has CDR1 SGHNT and CDR2 YYREEE (reference sequence). This CDR3 has 13 residues. This CDR3 is CASSVGLAYEQYF. The CDR3 coding sequence is TGTGCCAGCAGCGTGGGACTAGCTTACGAGCAGTACTTC.

The chain has TRBV7-6 and TRBJ2-3; D remains unclear. Germline CDR1 is SGHVS and CDR2 is FNYEAQ. CDR3 length equals 15 residues. Trimming shortened V by 7 bases and J by 1 base, and 15 bases separated the two germline ends. CDR3 DNA: TGTGCCAGCACCCAGGAGCTCTCGCGCACAGATACGCAGTATTTT. Translating it yields CASTQELSRTDTQYF. Complete variable domain (other parts from reference TRBV7-6 and TRBJ2-3): GAGVSQSPRYKVTKRGQDVALRCDPISGHVSLYWYRQALGQGPEFLTYFNYEAQQDKSGLPNDRFSAERPEGSISTLTIQRTEQRDSAMYRCASTQELSRTDTQYFGPGTRLTVL.